This TCR beta chain was observed in a study of blood T cell repertoires in COVID-19. Turning to the study itself: Researchers got acute and convalescent COVID-19 samples from the United States, Italy and Spain.

CDR1 and CDR2 (germline): LGHNA, YNFKEQ. V was shortened by 0 bases and J by 0 bases, with 12 bases between the two germline ends. The CDR3 has 17 residues. Enrolled through a virtual design, the participants were between roughly 18 and 100 years of age and came from under 25 US areas. Cohorts were based on clinical histories the participants reported. Resolution of symptoms, clearance, or two negative PCRs was present in recovered Cohort 3 donors. Data came from immunoSEQ multiplex PCR; TCRdb stores just in-frame clones and leaves some out. Among about 330,000 clones listed, more than 75% were seen once.

The chain carries TRBV4-2 and TRBJ1-3; D possibly corresponds to TRBD1 (5 bases). The sample was PBMCs or T cells enriched from blood (not recorded which). The source is a woman aged 25 to 39 who had recovered from COVID-19. This CDR3 reads CASSQEGHGNSGNTIYF. The CDR3 nucleotides are TGTGCCAGCAGCCAAGAAGGACACGGAAACTCTGGAAACACCATATATTTT.